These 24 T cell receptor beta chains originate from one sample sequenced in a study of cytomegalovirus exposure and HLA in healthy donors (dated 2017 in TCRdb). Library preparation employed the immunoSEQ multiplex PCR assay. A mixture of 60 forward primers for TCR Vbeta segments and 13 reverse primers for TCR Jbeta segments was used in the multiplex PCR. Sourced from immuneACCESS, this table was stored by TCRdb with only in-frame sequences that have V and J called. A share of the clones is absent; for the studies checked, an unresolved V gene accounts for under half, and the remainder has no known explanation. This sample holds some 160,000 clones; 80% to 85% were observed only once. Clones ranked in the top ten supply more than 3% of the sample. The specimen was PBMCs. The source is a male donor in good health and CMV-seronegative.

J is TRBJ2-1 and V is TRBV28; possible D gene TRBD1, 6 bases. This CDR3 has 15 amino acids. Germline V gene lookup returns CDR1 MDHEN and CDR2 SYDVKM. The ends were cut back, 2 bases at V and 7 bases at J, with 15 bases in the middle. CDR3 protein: CASSLGRGMRNEQFF. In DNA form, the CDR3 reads TGTGCCAGCAGTTTAGGTAGGGGGATGAGGAATGAGCAGTTCTTC.

DNA for the CDR3: TGTGCCAGCAGCTTGAGCGGGGGGCGATACAATGAGCAGTTCTTC. This encodes CASSLSGGRYNEQFF. V usage is TRBV7-9 and J usage is TRBJ2-1; 9 nucleotides agree with TRBD2. V trimming: 3 bases; J trimming: 4 bases; junction bases outside the gene matches: 4. Germline V lookup: CDR1 SEHNR, CDR2 FQNEAQ (reference sequence). There are 15 residues in the CDR3.

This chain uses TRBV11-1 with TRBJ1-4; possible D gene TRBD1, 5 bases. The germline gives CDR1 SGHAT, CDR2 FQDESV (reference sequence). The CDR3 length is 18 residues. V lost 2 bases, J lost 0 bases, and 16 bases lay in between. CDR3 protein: CASSLPRSGGTTNEKLFF. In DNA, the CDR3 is TGTGCCAGCAGCTTACCGCGCTCCGGGGGGACAACTAATGAAAAACTGTTTTTT.

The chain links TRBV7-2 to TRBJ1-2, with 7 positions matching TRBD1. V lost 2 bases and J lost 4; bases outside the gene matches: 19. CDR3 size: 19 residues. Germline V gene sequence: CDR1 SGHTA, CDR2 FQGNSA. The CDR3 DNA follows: TGTGCCAGCAGCTTATCCTCGGGGAGAGGAGGGGGCGCTGGCTATGGCTACACCTTC. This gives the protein CASSLSSGRGGGAGYGYTF.

The DNA for the CDR3 is TGTGCCAGCAGCTGGACAGGGGGGTCCTACGAGCAGTACTTC. As protein: CASSWTGGSYEQYF. The rearrangement joins TRBV5-8 to TRBJ2-7; TRBD1 matches at 10 bases. This CDR3 spans 14 amino acids. J was trimmed by 1 base and V by 3 bases; bases with no gene match: 1. From germline, CDR1 is SGHTS and CDR2 YDEGEE.

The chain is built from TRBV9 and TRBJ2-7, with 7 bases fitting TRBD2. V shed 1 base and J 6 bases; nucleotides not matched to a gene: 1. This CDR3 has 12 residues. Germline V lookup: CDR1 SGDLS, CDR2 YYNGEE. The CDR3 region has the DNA TGTGCCAGCAGCGTATCGGGGGGCGAGCAGTACTTC. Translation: CASSVSGGEQYF.

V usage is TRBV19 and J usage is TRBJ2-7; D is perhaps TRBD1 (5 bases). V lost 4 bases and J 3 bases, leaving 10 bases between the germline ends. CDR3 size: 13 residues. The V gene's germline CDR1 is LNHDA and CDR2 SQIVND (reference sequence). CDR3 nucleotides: TGTGCCAGTAGTACCCTGACAGACTACGAGCAGTACTTC. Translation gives CASSTLTDYEQYF.

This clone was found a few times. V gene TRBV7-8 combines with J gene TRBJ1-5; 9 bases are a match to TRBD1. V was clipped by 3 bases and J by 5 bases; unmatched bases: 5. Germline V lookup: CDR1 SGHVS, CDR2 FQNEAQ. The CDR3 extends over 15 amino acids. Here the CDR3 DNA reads TGTGCCAGCAGCTTCGAATGGACAGGGGATCAGCCCCAGCATTTT. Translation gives CASSFEWTGDQPQHF.

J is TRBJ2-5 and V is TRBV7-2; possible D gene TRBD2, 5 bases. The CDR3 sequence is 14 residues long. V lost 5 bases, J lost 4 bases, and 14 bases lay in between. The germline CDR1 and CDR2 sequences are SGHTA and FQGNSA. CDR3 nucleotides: TGTGCCAGCAGCCTAACTAGTGGCGGAGAGACCCAGTACTTC. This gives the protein CASSLTSGGETQYF.

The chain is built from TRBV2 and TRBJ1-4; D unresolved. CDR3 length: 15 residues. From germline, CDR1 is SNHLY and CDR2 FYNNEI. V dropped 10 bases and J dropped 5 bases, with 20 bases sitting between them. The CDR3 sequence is CATRARDIKNEKLFF. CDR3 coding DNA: TGTGCCACCCGAGCCCGGGATATAAAAAATGAAAAACTGTTTTTT.

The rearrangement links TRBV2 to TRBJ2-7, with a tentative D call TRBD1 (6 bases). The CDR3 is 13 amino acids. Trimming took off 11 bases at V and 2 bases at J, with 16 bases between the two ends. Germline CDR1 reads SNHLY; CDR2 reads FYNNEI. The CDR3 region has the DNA TGTGCCTTACTACAGGGTTCCACCTACGAGCAGTACTTC. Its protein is CALLQGSTYEQYF.

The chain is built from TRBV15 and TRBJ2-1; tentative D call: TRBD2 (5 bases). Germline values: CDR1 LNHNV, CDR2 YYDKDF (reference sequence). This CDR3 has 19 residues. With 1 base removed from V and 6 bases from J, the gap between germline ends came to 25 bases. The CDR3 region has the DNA TGTGCCACCAGCAGAGCTCCCGATGGGGTAGCGCGGTTAGTCAATGAGCAGTTCTTC. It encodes CATSRAPDGVARLVNEQFF.

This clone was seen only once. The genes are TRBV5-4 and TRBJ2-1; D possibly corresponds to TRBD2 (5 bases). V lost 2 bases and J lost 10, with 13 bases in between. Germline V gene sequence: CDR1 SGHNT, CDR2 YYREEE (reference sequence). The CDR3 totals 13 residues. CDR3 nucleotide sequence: TGTGCCAGCAGCTTCTCGGCTAGCACAGAGCAGTTCTTC. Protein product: CASSFSASTEQFF.

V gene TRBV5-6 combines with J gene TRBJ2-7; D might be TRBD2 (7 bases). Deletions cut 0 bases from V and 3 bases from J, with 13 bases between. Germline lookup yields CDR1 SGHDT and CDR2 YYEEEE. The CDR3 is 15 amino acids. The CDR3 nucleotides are TGTGCCAGCAGCTTGGCTGGACTAGGGGGCTACGAGCAGTACTTC. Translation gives CASSLAGLGGYEQYF.

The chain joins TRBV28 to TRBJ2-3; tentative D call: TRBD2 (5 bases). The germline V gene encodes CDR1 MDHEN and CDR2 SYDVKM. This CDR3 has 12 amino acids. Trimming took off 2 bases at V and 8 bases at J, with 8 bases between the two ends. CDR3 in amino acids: CASSLKRLTQYF. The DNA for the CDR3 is TGTGCCAGCAGTTTAAAGCGGCTTACGCAGTATTTT.

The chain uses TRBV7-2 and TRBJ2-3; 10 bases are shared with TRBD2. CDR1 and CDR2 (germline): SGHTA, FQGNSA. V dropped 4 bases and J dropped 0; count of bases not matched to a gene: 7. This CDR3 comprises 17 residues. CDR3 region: CASSSRPAGGSTDTQYF. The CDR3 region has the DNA TGTGCCAGCAGCTCACGCCCAGCGGGAGGGAGCACAGATACGCAGTATTTT.

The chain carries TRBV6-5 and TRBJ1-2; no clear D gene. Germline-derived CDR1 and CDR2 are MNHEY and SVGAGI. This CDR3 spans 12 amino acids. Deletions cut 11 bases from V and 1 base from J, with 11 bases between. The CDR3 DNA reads TGTGCCCTTTGGCAGTTTAACTATGGCTACACCTTC. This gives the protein CALWQFNYGYTF.

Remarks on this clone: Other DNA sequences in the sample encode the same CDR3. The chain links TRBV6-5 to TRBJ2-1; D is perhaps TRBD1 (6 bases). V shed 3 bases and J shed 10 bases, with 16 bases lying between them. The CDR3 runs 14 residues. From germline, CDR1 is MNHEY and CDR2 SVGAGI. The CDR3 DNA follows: TGTGCCAGCAGTTATCGGGACACACCTCACGAGCAGTTCTTC. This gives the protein CASSYRDTPHEQFF.

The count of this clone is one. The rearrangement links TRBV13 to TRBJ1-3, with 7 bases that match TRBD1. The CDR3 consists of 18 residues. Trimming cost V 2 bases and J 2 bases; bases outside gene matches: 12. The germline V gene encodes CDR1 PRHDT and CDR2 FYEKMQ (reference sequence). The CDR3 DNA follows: TGTGCCAGCAGCTTAAGTATCGGAGGGGGCCAAACTGGAAACACCATATATTTT. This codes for CASSLSIGGGQTGNTIYF.

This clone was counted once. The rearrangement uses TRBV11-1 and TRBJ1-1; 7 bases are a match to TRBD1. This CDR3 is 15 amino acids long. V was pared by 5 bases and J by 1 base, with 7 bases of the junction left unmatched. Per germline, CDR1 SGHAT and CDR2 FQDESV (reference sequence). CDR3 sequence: CASSAAGTANTEAFF. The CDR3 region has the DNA TGTGCCAGCAGCGCAGCCGGGACAGCGAACACTGAAGCTTTCTTT.

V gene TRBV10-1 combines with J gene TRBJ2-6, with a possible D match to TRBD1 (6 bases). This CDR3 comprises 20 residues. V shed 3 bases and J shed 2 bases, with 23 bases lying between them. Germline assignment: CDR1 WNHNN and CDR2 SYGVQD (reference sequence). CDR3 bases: TGCGCCAGCAGTGACGATCAGGGGTTCCCTGTTCCCCCTGGGGCCAACGTCCTGACTTTC. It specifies CASSDDQGFPVPPGANVLTF.

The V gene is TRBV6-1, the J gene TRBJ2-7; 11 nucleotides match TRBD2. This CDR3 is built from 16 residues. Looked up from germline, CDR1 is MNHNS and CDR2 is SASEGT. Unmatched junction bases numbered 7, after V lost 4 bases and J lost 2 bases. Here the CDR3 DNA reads TGTGCCAGCAGTGCCGGGACTAGCGGTCTGACCTACGAGCAGTACTTC. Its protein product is CASSAGTSGLTYEQYF.

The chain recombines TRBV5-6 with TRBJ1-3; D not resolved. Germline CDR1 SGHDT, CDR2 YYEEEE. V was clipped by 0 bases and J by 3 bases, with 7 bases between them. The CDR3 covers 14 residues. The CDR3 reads CASSLGGGGNTIYF. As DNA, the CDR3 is TGTGCCAGCAGCTTGGGAGGAGGTGGAAACACCATATATTTT. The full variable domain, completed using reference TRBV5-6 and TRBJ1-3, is DAGVTQSPTHLIKTRGQQVTLRCSPKSGHDTVSWYQQALGQGPQFIFQYYEEEERQRGNFPDRFSGHQFPNYSSELNVNALLLGDSALYLCASSLGGGGNTIYFGEGSWLTVV.

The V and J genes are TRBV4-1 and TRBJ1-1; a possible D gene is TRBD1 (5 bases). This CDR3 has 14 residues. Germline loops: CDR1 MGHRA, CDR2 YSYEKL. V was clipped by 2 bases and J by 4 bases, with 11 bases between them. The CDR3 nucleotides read TGCGCCAGCAGCCAACAGGGTCTAAGCACTGAAGCTTTCTTT. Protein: CASSQQGLSTEAFF.